This T cell receptor (beta chain) was sequenced during a study of blood T cell repertoires in COVID-19. In the study overall: Material from acute and convalescent COVID-19 was sourced from the United States, Italy and Spain. Sample material is recorded as cDNA or gDNA derived from T cells, B-cell-depleted T cells, or PBMCs.

Methods used by the authors: Amplification of reference gene primers was used by the study to estimate nucleated cell counts. TCRdb keeps only in-frame clones here, not all; method: immunoSEQ multiplex PCR. V and J calls and clone size are given by that table; D and trimming were obtained from the DNA. The table lists roughly 99,000 clones, about four fifths of them singletons. Germline CDR1 reads LGHNA; CDR2 reads YSLEER. V was pared by 4 bases and J by 5 bases, with 20 bases between. The CDR3 covers 16 residues. The sequence derives from a man in his sixties or seventies with acute or convalescent COVID-19. V gene TRBV4-3 combines with J gene TRBJ2-5; perhaps TRBD2 as D (5 bases). The sequenced material came from peripheral blood. CDR3 DNA sequence: TGCGCCAGCAGCCCGTTAATAGCTAGCTCTAGGGAGACCCAGTACTTC. It yields the protein CASSPLIASSRETQYF.